The source of this T cell receptor (beta chain) is a study of cytomegalovirus exposure and HLA in healthy donors (dated by TCRdb to the late 2010s). Turning to the overall study: In an earlier analysis of 587 of the donors, under 300 Gb of sequence data and 100 million or so unique TCR beta sequences from 150 million to 200 million T cells were reported. An early release covering about 600 HLA-typed donors comprised around 300 gigabases of sequencing data and some 79 million unique TCR sequences. The genetic ancestry cluster associated with self-reported Caucasian donors included around four fifths of the 350 to 500 genotyped donors. The study was designed to test whether signatures of past pathogen exposure could be identified by cataloging public T cell receptors. The study profiled the T cell repertoires of about 720 subjects by immunosequencing and related them to cytomegalovirus serostatus. Besides the first cohort of 666 subjects, a separate validation cohort made up of 120 different subjects was used. The study combined high-throughput TCR immunosequencing, statistical association of individual TCRs with disease status, and machine learning to predict cytomegalovirus infection status. A later analysis re-examined previously published TCR beta repertoires from just over 650 donors and added high-resolution HLA genotyping to investigate patterns of TCR occurrence. Rather than drawing on any new phenotypic data, the later analysis identified candidate immune exposures from TCR beta sequences and the way those sequences occurred across donors. An earlier analysis of 587 of the donors applied high-throughput TCR beta sequencing to assess whether each TCR beta V gene segment acted as functional or pseudogenic. Alongside the repertoire data, information on donor age, sex, ethnicity and CMV serostatus was compiled. In a later genetic analysis, genome-wide SNP genotypes for 398 of the 666 donors were used, and that subset was treated as a discovery cohort. Every repertoire in the discovery cohort had been generated on one and the same sequencing platform. Both class I and class II loci were covered by HLA typing, at four-digit resolution. The number of donors typed differed by locus, with about 629-630 for A, B, C, DRB1 and DQB1, more than 500 for DQA1, some 570 for DPA1, and around 430 for DPB1. Because of strong linkage in the cohort, five DR-DQ haplotypes were treated as single units for association and clustering. Among approximately 370 genotyped donors of the cohort, an average of roughly 230,000 unique TCR beta nucleotide sequences was sequenced per donor, of which about 19% were non-productive. Overall study results and their limits: In an earlier analysis of 500 to 650 of the donors, most TCR beta V segments appeared in productive rearrangements about 87% or about 30% of the time, broadly matching IMGT annotations. A later genetic analysis associated a missense DCLRE1C variant with V-gene and J-gene trimming of TCR beta chains, and an independent cohort replicated the association. A further reported finding was that TCR beta sequences accurately predicted the HLA-A and HLA-B alleles for most subjects in the first cohort. The study listed 164 TCR beta chains as associated with cytomegalovirus. HLA typing was unavailable for some donors at each locus, so association tests used only the typed subset. In a later analysis, the rate of TCR association differed among HLA loci, with DRB1 alleles having the most associated TCRs and HLA-C alleles having the fewest. Most CMV-associated TCR beta chains appeared to be HLA-restricted in a later analysis, and the HLA associations seemed to be driven largely by CMV exposure. Across donors, most TCR sequences were observed very rarely, whereas some public TCRs were present in many individuals. Some IMGT-functional V segments, including TRBV6-2 and TRBV6-3, could not be told apart with the 87-base-pair reads, so those segments were excluded. Roughly uniform sequencing depth across donors was assumed in presence/absence analyses, although this assumption may not hold. In a later analysis, HLA-associated TCR beta chains were found to be more clonally expanded and to have lower generation probabilities than equally common non-associated chains. The classifier was reported to diagnose cytomegalovirus status with high specificity and sensitivity in both the original and validation cohorts. When HLA alleles, especially DR and DQ, strongly co-occurred, attributing TCR associations to individual alleles was difficult. Linkage disequilibrium might explain the correlated functional status among segregating V segments, but an unknown experimental factor could not be excluded. Over 15 rarely observed V segments, including chromosome 9 orphons, were excluded from the earlier analysis of 550 to 700 of the donors because counts were too low. A later genetic analysis reported fewer N-insertions in productive TCRs among donors in an Asian-associated ancestry cluster than the roughly 720-donor mean. According to the authors, the approach could potentially be generalized to other disease states and immunological phenotypes. In vitro tests confirmed that three of the cytomegalovirus-associated TCR beta chains recognize cytomegalovirus antigens. Only TCR beta chains were sequenced in this cohort, and the absence of alpha or paired-chain data limited detectable features. The sequencing pipeline was judged likely to have produced a cluster of highly shared sequence variants as a technical artifact. A later analysis reported that several top co-occurrence clusters appeared linked to parvovirus B19, influenza, CMV and Epstein-Barr virus. For the cohort, immune exposure information was limited to CMV serostatus. In a later analysis, about 16,000 TCR beta sequences were associated with specific HLA alleles at a false discovery rate of 0.05.

As regards this clone: The clone's antigen remains unknown. No much larger clonotype is one base removed from it; base qualities were not supplied.

The library relied on the immunoSEQ multiplex PCR assay. A mixture of 60 forward primers for TCR Vbeta segments and 13 reverse primers for TCR Jbeta segments was used in the multiplex PCR. Amplification of the CDR3 region of rearranged TCR beta genes was performed with a multiplex PCR assay on genomic DNA. The Illumina HiSeq System was used to sequence the amplified TCR beta libraries as 87-base-pair reads. Per the original workflow: In a later analysis, 77 million or so unique TCR beta chains were counted across the 690 or so repertoires, and approximately 9.9 million of these chains were shared by at least two donors. To remove PCR and sequencing errors, raw reads were error-corrected and collapsed into unique sequences using a nearest-neighbor algorithm that merged closely related sequences. CDR3 sequences were aligned to IMGT reference sequences to assign V, D and J gene segments. For a sequence to be retained, at least a six-nucleotide match to both a V gene segment and a J gene segment was required. A rearrangement counted as productive if the CDR3 had no stop codons and remained in frame with V and J, and every other rearrangement counted as non-productive. CDR3 was defined according to IMGT convention as the region running from the second conserved V-encoded cysteine to the conserved J-encoded phenylalanine. Sequences without an unambiguous match to a single V gene segment were excluded from the earlier analysis of 587 of the donors. In an earlier analysis of more than 500 of the donors, a V segment was called functional when productive rearrangements were above 56.7%, and segregating when the standard deviation between donors exceeded 5%. A statistical classification framework was developed to diagnose cytomegalovirus status using the catalog of TCR beta chain sequences. In a later analysis, V and J genes were assigned by comparing TCR nucleotide sequences against IMGT/GENE-DB human TR gene sequences. In a later analysis, CDR3 sequences and most-parsimonious VDJ recombination scenarios were assigned using the TCRdist pipeline. In a later analysis, every TCR beta chain was defined by the combination of its CDR3 amino acid sequence and its V-gene family, and reads without a unique V-gene family were dropped. As a way to deal with suspected cross-contamination and a sequencing artifact, a later analysis dropped approximately 570 nucleotide sequences that were highly shared and had low generation probability. A later analysis calculated a clonal expansion index for each public chain from normalized within-repertoire ranks of inferred template counts. In a later analysis, generation probabilities were computed using a VDJ recombination model fitted to out-of-frame rearrangements, and the results were checked against IGoR. In a later analysis, TCR-TCR, TCR-HLA and TCR-CMV co-occurrence was scored with hypergeometric tests, and a repertoire-size bias correction was applied to TCR pairs. In a later analysis, false discovery rates were estimated by permuting HLA or CMV assignments 20 times. In a later analysis, co-occurring TCRs were grouped with DBSCAN, and TCRdist sequence similarity was added when clustering was performed within HLA-allele-positive subsets. Repertoires with fewer than 30,000 or more than 120,000 public chains, plus five repertoires with anomalous nucleotide sharing, were excluded from co-occurrence clustering. In TCRdb, the immuneACCESS table is reduced to in-frame sequences with V and J assigned. These tables do not hold every clone; where another copy was compared, an unresolved V gene accounts for under half, and the others remain unexplained. For V, J and clone size, that table is used; D and trimming come from the DNA. The sample contains approximately 140,000 clones, roughly two thirds of them found a single time. The top ten hold roughly an eighth of the sample.

In total, more than 500 healthy bone marrow donors made up the cohort. All cohort members were sampled while nominally healthy, although unrecorded immune exposures were likely present. Of the 666 cohort members, roughly 290 had a positive CMV serostatus and about 360 had a negative one, while no CMV serostatus was recorded for the donor. Every donor gave a peripheral blood sample, and the peripheral blood mononuclear cells from that sample were used for TCR beta sequencing. Genomic DNA was extracted from the blood cell samples with the Qiagen DNeasy Blood Extraction Kit. The germline V gene (reference sequence) gives CDR1 as SGHNT and CDR2 as YYREEE. The CDR3 holds 12 amino acids from the cysteine to the phenylalanine. The read is trimmed to its CDR3 DNA, 36 bases read in frame from base 1. Here V drops 9 bases and J drops 5 bases, and the junction holds 4 bases not matched to any gene.

The rearranged segments are TRBV5-4 and TRBJ2-2; 7 of the junction bases match TRBD2. The sequenced material came from PBMCs. This sequence was found in a human donor in good health. The CDR3 protein: CAIPGGTGELFF. The DNA is as follows: TGTGCCATCCCCGGGGGGACCGGGGAGCTGTTTTTT.